The clone carrying this T cell receptor beta chain has a single count. What it binds is not known. These data are taken from a study of CD8+CD57+ T cells in acquired aplastic anemia. Study as a whole: The average for DNA from sorted CD4+ and CD8+ cells was 3.2 ug. Study outcomes and limitations: CD8+ Simpson's diversity showed no significant patient-control difference. The study identified almost 30 CD8+ CDR3 sequences shared by patients and controls.

The CDR3 totals 14 residues. V was shortened by 2 bases and J by 5 bases, with 15 bases between the two germline ends. Germline V lookup: CDR1 DFQATT, CDR2 SNEGSKA (reference sequence). Sequencing involved patients with CD8+CD57+ cell expansion previously shown by flow cytometry. Blood came from patients not yet given any therapy. Genomic DNA templated the TCR beta VDJ and CDR3 profiling. One entry per CDR3 protein results from TCRdb running MiXCR on the reads. The sample comprises around 130,000 distinct CDR3 sequences, approximately 61% of which are singletons, and 25% to 30% rests with the top ten.

This TCR came from a human donor with aplastic anemia. The sample consisted of sorted CD4+, CD8+, or CD8+CD57+ T cells (not recorded which) from PBMCs. V is TRBV20-1 and J is TRBJ2-5; maybe TRBD1 (5 bases). CDR3 region: CSARTGRVSETQYF. The CDR3 DNA follows: TGCAGTGCTAGAACGGGCAGGGTCTCCGAGACCCAGTACTTC.